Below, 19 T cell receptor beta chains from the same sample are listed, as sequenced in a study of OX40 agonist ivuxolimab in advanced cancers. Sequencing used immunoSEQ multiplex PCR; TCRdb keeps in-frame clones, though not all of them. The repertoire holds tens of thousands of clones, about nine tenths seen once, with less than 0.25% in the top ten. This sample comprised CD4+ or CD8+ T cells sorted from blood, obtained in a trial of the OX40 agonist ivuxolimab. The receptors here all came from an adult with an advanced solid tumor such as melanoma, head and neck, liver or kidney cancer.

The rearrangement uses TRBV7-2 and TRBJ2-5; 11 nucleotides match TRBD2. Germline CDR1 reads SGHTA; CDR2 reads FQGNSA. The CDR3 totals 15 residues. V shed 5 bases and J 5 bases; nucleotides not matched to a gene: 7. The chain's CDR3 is CASSRLAGGGETQYF. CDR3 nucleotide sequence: TGTGCCAGCAGCCGCCTAGCGGGAGGTGGGGAGACCCAGTACTTC.

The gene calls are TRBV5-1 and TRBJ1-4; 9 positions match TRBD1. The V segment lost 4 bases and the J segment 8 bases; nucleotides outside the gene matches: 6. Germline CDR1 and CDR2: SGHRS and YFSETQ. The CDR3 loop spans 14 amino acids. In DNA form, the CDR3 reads TGCGCCAGCAGCCATGGGACAGGGAGCGAAAAACTGTTTTTT. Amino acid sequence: CASSHGTGSEKLFF.

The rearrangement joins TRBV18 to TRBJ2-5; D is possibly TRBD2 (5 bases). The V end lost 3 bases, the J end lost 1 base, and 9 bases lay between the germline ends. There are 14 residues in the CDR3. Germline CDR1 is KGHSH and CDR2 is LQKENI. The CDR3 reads CASSPGGVQETQYF. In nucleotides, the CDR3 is TGTGCCAGCTCACCTGGAGGCGTCCAAGAGACCCAGTACTTC.

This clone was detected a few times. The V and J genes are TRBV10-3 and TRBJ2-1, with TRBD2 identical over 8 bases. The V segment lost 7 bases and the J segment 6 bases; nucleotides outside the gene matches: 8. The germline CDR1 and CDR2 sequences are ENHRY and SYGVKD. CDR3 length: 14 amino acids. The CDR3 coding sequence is TGTGCCATCACCTTGGCAGCGGGAGTCAATGAGCAGTTCTTC. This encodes CAITLAAGVNEQFF.

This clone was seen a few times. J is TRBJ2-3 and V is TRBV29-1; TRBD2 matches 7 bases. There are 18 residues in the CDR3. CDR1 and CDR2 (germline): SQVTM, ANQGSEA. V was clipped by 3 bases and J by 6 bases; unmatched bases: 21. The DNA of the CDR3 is TGCAGCGTTGAGTCGGGGGGTGACACGGGCTATGGTGTTGATACGCAGTATTTT. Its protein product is CSVESGGDTGYGVDTQYF.

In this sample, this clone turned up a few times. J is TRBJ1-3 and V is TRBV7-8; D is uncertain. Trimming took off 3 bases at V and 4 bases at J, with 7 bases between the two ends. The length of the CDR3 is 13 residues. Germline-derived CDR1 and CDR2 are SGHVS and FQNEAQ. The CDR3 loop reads CASSFEGGNTIYF. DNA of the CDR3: TGTGCCAGCAGCTTCGAGGGCGGAAACACCATATATTTT.

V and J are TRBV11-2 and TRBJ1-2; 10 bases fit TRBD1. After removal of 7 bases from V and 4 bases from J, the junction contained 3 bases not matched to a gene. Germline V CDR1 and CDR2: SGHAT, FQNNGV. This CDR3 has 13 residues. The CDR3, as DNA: TGTGCCAGCACTCGGGACAGGGGCTATGGCTACACCTTC. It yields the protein CASTRDRGYGYTF.

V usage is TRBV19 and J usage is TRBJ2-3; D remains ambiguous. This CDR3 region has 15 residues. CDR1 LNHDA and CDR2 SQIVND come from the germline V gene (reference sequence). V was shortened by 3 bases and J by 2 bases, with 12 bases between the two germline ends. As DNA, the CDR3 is TGTGCCAGTAGTATGTCTTTCAGACACACAGATACGCAGTATTTT. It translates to CASSMSFRHTDTQYF. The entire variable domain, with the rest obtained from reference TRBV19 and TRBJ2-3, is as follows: DGGITQSPKYLFRKEGQNVTLSCEQNLNHDAMYWYRQDPGQGLRLIYYSQIVNDFQKGDIAEGYSVSREKKESFPLTVTSAQKNPTAFYLCASSMSFRHTDTQYFGPGTRLTVL.

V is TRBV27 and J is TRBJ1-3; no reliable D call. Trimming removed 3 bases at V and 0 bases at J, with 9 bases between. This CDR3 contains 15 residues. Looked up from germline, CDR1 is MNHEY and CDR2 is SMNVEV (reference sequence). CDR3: CASSFSSSSGNTIYF. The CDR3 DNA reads TGTGCCAGCAGTTTTTCTTCTTCCTCTGGAAACACCATATATTTT.

The DNA for the CDR3 is TGCAGTGCTAGAATTATTGTTGAAGCTTTCTTT. Encoded protein: CSARIIVEAFF. The chain combines TRBV20-1 with TRBJ1-1; no clear D gene. This CDR3 is 11 amino acids long. Germline V CDR1 and CDR2: DFQATT, SNEGSKA (reference sequence). V was clipped by 2 bases and J by 7 bases, with 8 bases between them.

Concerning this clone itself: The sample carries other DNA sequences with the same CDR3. Here the CDR3 reads CASSGQGYGYTF. The CDR3 DNA reads TGTGCCAGCAGTGGACAGGGGTATGGCTACACCTTC. The chain links TRBV2 to TRBJ1-2; TRBD1 matches at 8 bases. Germline CDR1 reads SNHLY; CDR2 reads FYNNEI. The V and J ends lost 4 bases and 5 bases, in that order; junction bases with no gene match: 0. CDR3 length: 12 residues.

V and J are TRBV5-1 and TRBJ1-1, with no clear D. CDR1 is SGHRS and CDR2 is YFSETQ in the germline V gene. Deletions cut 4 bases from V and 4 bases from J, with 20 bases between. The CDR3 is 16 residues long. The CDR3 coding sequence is TGCGCCAGCAGCCCACGAGGGAGGGATGTTGGCACTGAAGCTTTCTTT. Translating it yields CASSPRGRDVGTEAFF.

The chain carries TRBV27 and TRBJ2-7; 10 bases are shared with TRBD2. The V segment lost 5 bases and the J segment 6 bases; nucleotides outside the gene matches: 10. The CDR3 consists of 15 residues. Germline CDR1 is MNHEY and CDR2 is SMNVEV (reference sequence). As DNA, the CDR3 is TGTGCCAGCAGTCCCTATAGCGGGAGGAGGCTCGAGCAGTACTTC. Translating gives CASSPYSGRRLEQYF.

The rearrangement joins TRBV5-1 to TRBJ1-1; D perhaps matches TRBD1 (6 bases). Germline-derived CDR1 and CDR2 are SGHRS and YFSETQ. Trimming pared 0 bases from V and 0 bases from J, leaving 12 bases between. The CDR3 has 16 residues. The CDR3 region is CASSLGRGYMNTEAFF. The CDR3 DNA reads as TGCGCCAGCAGCTTGGGAAGGGGGTACATGAACACTGAAGCTTTCTTT.

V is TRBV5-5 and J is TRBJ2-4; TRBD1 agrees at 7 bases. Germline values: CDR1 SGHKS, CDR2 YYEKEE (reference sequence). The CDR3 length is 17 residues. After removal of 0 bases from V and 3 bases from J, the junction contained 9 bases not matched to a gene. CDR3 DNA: TGTGCCAGCAGCTTGGGGGGGACAGCGGTCGGCAAAAACATTCAGTACTTC. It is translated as CASSLGGTAVGKNIQYF.

The CDR3, as DNA: TGTGCCAGCTCACCTTACAATGAGCAGTTCTTC. Its protein is CASSPYNEQFF. The chain combines TRBV18 with TRBJ2-1; the D is unclear. Germline V CDR1 and CDR2: KGHSH, LQKENI. The CDR3 extends over 11 amino acids. V shed 3 bases and J shed 4 bases, with 1 base lying between them.

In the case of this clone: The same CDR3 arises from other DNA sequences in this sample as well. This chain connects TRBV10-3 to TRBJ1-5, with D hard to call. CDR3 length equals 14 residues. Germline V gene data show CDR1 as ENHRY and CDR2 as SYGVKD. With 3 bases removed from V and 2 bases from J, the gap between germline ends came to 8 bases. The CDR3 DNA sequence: TGTGCCATCAGTGATTCAGGAGGCAATCAGCCCCAGCATTTT. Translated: CAISDSGGNQPQHF.

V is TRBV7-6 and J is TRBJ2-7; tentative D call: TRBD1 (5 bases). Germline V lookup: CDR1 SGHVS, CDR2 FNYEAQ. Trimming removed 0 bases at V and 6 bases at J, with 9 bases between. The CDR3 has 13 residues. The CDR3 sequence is CASSLAQGVEQYF. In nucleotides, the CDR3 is TGTGCCAGCAGCTTAGCCCAGGGTGTCGAGCAGTACTTC.

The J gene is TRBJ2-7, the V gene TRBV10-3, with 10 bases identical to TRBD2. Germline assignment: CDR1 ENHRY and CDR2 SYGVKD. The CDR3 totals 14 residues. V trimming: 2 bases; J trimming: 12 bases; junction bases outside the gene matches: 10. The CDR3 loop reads CAISELPSGRLLYF. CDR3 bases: TGTGCCATCAGTGAGCTACCTAGCGGGAGATTGCTGTACTTC.